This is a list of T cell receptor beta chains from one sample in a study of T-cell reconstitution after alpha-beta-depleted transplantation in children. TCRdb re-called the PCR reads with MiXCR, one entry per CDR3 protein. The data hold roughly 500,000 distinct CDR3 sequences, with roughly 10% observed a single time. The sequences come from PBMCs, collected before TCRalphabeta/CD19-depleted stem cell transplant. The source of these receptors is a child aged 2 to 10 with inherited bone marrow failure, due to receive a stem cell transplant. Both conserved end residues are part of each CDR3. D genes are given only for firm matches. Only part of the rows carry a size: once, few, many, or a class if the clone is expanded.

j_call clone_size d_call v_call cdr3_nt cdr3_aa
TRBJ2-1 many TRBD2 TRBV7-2 TGTGCCAGCAGTACCCTAGCGGGAGAATCTTGGAATGAGCAGTTCTTC CASSTLAGESWNEQFF
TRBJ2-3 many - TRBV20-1 TGCAGTGCCCGTACAGGGAATACGCAGTATTTT CSARTGNTQYF
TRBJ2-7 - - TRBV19 TGTGCTCGGCGGGCAGGAGTCAGAAGCTACGAGCAGTACTTC CARRAGVRSYEQYF
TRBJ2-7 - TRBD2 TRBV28 TGTGCCAGCAGTTTTCGGCCTAGCGGGAGAAGGTACGAGCAGTACTTC CASSFRPSGRRYEQYF
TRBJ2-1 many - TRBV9 TGTGCCAGCAGCTCCCTTGGTGGATCCTACAATGAGCAGTTCTTC CASSSLGGSYNEQFF
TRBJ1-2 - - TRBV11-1 TGTGCCAGTCAGACTATTTTCTCGGAAGGCTACACCTTC CASQTIFSEGYTF
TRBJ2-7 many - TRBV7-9 TGTGCCAGCAGCCCCCGGGACGGAAACCTCTACGAGCAGTACTTC CASSPRDGNLYEQYF
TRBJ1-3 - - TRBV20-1 TGCAGTGCTAGAGTCCCGCCCAGCTCTGGAAACACCATATATTTT CSARVPPSSGNTIYF
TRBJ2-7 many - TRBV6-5 TGTGCCAGCAGTTACCGGAGGACAGCAATTTCCTACGAGCAGTACTTC CASSYRRTAISYEQYF
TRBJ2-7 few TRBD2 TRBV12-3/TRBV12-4 TGTGCCAGCAGTTTAGAAGGCCTAGCGGTCCCGCCGGAGCAGTACTTC CASSLEGLAVPPEQYF
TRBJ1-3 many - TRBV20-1 TGCAGTGCTAGCGGGAGGGCTGGAAACACCATATATTTT CSASGRAGNTIYF
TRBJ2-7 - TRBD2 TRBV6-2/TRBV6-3 TGTGCCAGCAGTTACTCCCCGACAGGAACTAGCGGGAGATCCCCCTACGAGCAGTACTTC CASSYSPTGTSGRSPYEQYF
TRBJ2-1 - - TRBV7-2 TGTGCCAGCAGCGCAGACTCTCCTCCCTACAATGAGCAGTTCTTC CASSADSPPYNEQFF
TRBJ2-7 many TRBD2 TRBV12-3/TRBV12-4 TGTGCCAGCAGACGTAGCGGGAGGGCCTACGAGCAGTACTTC CASRRSGRAYEQYF
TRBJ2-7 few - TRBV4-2 TGTGCCAGCAGCCAAGTCGTAGGGAGTCCCAGCGAGCAGTACTTC CASSQVVGSPSEQYF
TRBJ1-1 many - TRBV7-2 TGTGCCAGCGTGTTATCATTATGGCAGGGTGAAGCTTTCTTT CASVLSLWQGEAFF
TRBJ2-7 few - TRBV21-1 TGTGCCAGCAGCGGCCCCTCGACTAGCGGGACCTACGAGCAGTACTTC CASSGPSTSGTYEQYF
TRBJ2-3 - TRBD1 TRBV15 TGTGCCACCAGCGCAACAGGGGGCGCGACAGATACGCAGTATTTT CATSATGGATDTQYF
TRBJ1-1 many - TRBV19 TGTGCCAGTAGTCTTCGGACGCAAACTGAAGCTTTCTTT CASSLRTQTEAFF
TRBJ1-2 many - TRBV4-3 TGCGCCAGCAGCCCTTGGTCAGGGTCGGGCTATGGCTACACCTTC CASSPWSGSGYGYTF
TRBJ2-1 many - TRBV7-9 TGTGCCAGCAGCCGAGGGCCAGGAGTTGAGCAGTTCTTC CASSRGPGVEQFF
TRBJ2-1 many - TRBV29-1 TGCAGCGTTCCACTAGCCACGGTCCACAATGAGCAGTTCTTC CSVPLATVHNEQFF
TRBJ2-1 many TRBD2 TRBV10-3 TGTGCCATCAGTTTGACTAGCGGGAACTACAATGAGCAGTTCTTC CAISLTSGNYNEQFF
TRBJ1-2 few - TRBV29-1 TGCAGCGTGGGGGGGGGAAACTATGGCTACACCTTC CSVGGGNYGYTF
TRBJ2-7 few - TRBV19 TGTGCCAGTAGTAATCGCATGACCTACGAGCAGTACTTC CASSNRMTYEQYF
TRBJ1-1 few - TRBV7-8 TGTGCCAGCAGCCGGGGGGGAAGTCGGTTGAACACTGAAGCTTTCTTT CASSRGGSRLNTEAFF
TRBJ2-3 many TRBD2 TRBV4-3 TGCGCCAGCAGCCCCCATGGTTCTAGCGGAGTCACAGATACGCAGTATTTT CASSPHGSSGVTDTQYF
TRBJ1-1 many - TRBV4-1 TGCGCCAGCAGCCAAGAGGCAGGTTCGAACACTGAAGCTTTCTTT CASSQEAGSNTEAFF
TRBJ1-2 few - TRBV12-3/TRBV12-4 TGTGCCAGCAGTTTCGACGGTAACTATGGCTACACCTTC CASSFDGNYGYTF
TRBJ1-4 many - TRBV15 TGTGCCACCAGCAGATCAGAGGTCTCAACTAATGAAAAACTGTTTTTT CATSRSEVSTNEKLFF
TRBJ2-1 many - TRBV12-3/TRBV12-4 TGTGCCAGCAGGACGGAGATCTATGAGCAGTTCTTC CASRTEIYEQFF